A single sample gave rise to the 29 T cell receptor beta chains below, sequenced in a study of blood T cell repertoires in COVID-19. Measured with immunoSEQ multiplex PCR; TCRdb has only the in-frame clones, and not every one. This sample has approximately 300,000 clones; 90% occur once, and the top ten carry about 2.4%. Sequences were obtained from PBMCs or T cells enriched from blood (not recorded which). Source of these receptors: a man aged 55 to 70 who had recovered from COVID-19.

The chain joins TRBV5-6 to TRBJ1-2; 10 nucleotides agree with TRBD1. CDR1 and CDR2 from the germline V gene are SGHDT and YYEEEE. The length of the CDR3 is 14 residues. Trimming at V came to 3 bases and at J to 8 bases, leaving 7 bases not matched to a gene. CDR3 residues: CASSSWGTGEGYTF. The CDR3 DNA sequence: TGTGCCAGCAGCTCCTGGGGGACAGGGGAAGGCTACACCTTC.

The chain joins TRBV2 to TRBJ2-5; D may be TRBD1 (6 bases). There are 14 residues in the CDR3. Trimming removed 4 bases at V and 4 bases at J, with 13 bases between. Germline assignment: CDR1 SNHLY and CDR2 FYNNEI. CDR3 DNA: TGTGCCAGCAGTGGACCTCCAGGGGTAGAGACCCAGTACTTC. It encodes CASSGPPGVETQYF.

This CDR3 reads CASSFGGGYSNQPQHF. The CDR3 DNA follows: TGTGCCAGCAGCTTCGGGGGGGGCTATAGCAATCAGCCCCAGCATTTT. The chain couples TRBV5-8 to TRBJ1-5; D perhaps matches TRBD1 (6 bases). The CDR3 covers 16 residues. Between the trimmed V and J ends, which lost 2 bases and 0 bases, there was a span of 12 bases. Germline V gene data show CDR1 as SGHTS and CDR2 as YDEGEE.

The genes are TRBV5-4 and TRBJ2-3; 9 bases are shared with TRBD2. CDR3 length: 14 amino acids. Losses at the gene ends were 4 bases for V and 6 bases for J; bases not matched to a gene: 6. Germline assignment: CDR1 SGHNT and CDR2 YYREEE (reference sequence). CDR3 residues: CASSDAGGGDTQYF. In DNA form, the CDR3 reads TGTGCCAGCAGCGACGCGGGGGGGGGTGATACGCAGTATTTT.

This clone was detected once. CDR3 in DNA: TGTGCCAGCAGCCGCCGCGCGGAGTATAGCAATCAGCCCCAGCATTTT. This translates into CASSRRAEYSNQPQHF. The chain has TRBV11-3 and TRBJ1-5; no clear D. CDR3 length: 16 residues. The V and J ends lost 5 bases and 0 bases respectively, with 14 bases between them. Germline V gene lookup returns CDR1 SGHNT and CDR2 YENEEA.

This sequence joins TRBV7-6 and TRBJ2-2; 8 nucleotides align to TRBD2. The V gene's germline CDR1 is SGHVS and CDR2 FNYEAQ. This CDR3 is 16 amino acids long. The trim removed 2 bases at V and 1 base at J, leaving 3 bases unmatched. In nucleotides, the CDR3 is TGTGCCAGCAGCTTAAAGGCGGGAGGGAACACCGGGGAGCTGTTTTTT. Translating gives CASSLKAGGNTGELFF.

The chain joins TRBV6-5 to TRBJ2-5; TRBD2 is a possible D gene (7 bases). CDR1 is MNHEY, CDR2 SVGAGI, per germline. Trimming pared 7 bases from V and 5 bases from J, leaving 20 bases between. CDR3 length: 15 residues. The CDR3 nucleotides read TGTGCCAGCAAGGACGTGGGGGGGCCCCGGGAGACCCAGTACTTC. Encoded protein: CASKDVGGPRETQYF.

Ten or more counts support this clone. This chain links TRBV19 with TRBJ1-2; D is unresolved. This CDR3 comprises 13 residues. V lost 7 bases and J lost 5, with 14 bases in between. CDR1 and CDR2 from the germline V gene are LNHDA and SQIVND (reference sequence). The CDR3 loop reads CASNYEGTYGYTF. The CDR3 DNA reads TGTGCCAGTAATTATGAGGGAACTTATGGCTACACCTTC.

The chain employs TRBV24-1 and TRBJ1-1, with 7 bases fitting TRBD1. Germline V gene lookup returns CDR1 KGHDR and CDR2 SFDVKD. Trimming removed 1 base from V and 6 bases from J; junction bases left unmatched: 34. The CDR3 has 24 amino acids. Written as DNA, the CDR3 is TGTGCCACCAGTGATTTTTTCCTCAGAAACACTTTCCCGATTCACAGGGGAGACCGATCTGAAGCTTTCTTT. Translation: CATSDFFLRNTFPIHRGDRSEAFF.

The CDR3 DNA follows: TGTGCCAGCAGCCCGAGATCGGGGGGCGCGTGGGCTTTCTTT. Its protein is CASSPRSGGAWAFF. The V gene is TRBV7-8, the J gene TRBJ1-1; the D gene is possibly TRBD1 (6 bases). The germline CDR1 and CDR2 sequences are SGHVS and FQNEAQ. V shed 5 bases and J shed 11 bases, with 21 bases lying between them. This CDR3 region has 14 residues.

The chain has TRBV19 and TRBJ1-5; 7 bases agree with TRBD1. This CDR3 spans 17 amino acids. The germline gives CDR1 LNHDA, CDR2 SQIVND (reference sequence). V lost 5 bases, J lost 6 bases, and 16 bases stayed unmatched. DNA of the CDR3: TGTGCCAGTAGTCCCACAGTCCCAGGGGGATCGAGTCAGCCCCAGCATTTT. Its translation: CASSPTVPGGSSQPQHF.

The chain joins TRBV7-8 to TRBJ2-7; TRBD1 agrees at 7 bases. The CDR3 is 12 amino acids. Germline CDR1 is SGHVS and CDR2 is FQNEAQ. J lost 5 bases, V lost 6 bases, and 4 bases had no gene match. CDR3 region: CASSFTGDEQYF. DNA of the CDR3: TGTGCCAGCAGTTTCACAGGGGACGAGCAGTACTTC.

This clone showed up just a few times. In DNA, the CDR3 is TGTGCCAGCAGCCTAGACAGTGAAGCTTTCTTT. Translating it yields CASSLDSEAFF. The V and J genes are TRBV7-9 and TRBJ1-1; D might be TRBD1 (5 bases). This CDR3 comprises 11 residues. CDR1 is SEHNR, CDR2 FQNEAQ, per germline (reference sequence). Trimming cost V 5 bases and J 7 bases, with 8 bases left between them.

The chain has TRBV4-1 and TRBJ2-1; possible D gene TRBD1, 6 bases. Germline loops: CDR1 MGHRA, CDR2 YSYEKL. Trimming pared 6 bases from V and 7 bases from J, leaving 7 bases between. This CDR3 has 11 residues. The chain's CDR3 is CASRQGNEQFF. CDR3 DNA sequence: TGCGCCAGCAGACAGGGAAATGAGCAGTTCTTC.

The V call is TRBV6-5, the J call TRBJ1-2; tentative D call: TRBD1 (5 bases). The V end was cut by 0 bases, the J end by 4 bases, with 12 bases between. The CDR3 covers 15 residues. Per the germline V gene, CDR1 is MNHEY and CDR2 is SVGAGI. The CDR3 reads CASSYSNRQGYGYTF. CDR3 bases: TGTGCCAGCAGTTACTCGAATCGTCAGGGCTATGGCTACACCTTC.

V usage is TRBV5-5 and J usage is TRBJ1-5, with D maybe TRBD1 (6 bases). The CDR3 extends over 18 amino acids. Germline assignment: CDR1 SGHKS and CDR2 YYEKEE (reference sequence). The V and J ends lost 6 bases and 0 bases respectively, with 22 bases between them. The CDR3 reads CASNLRPDSKYSNQPQHF. Written as DNA, the CDR3 is TGTGCCAGCAACCTCCGCCCGGACAGCAAGTATAGCAATCAGCCCCAGCATTTT.

This rearrangement joins TRBV7-9 to TRBJ1-2; 9 bases fit TRBD1. CDR1 and CDR2 from the germline V gene are SEHNR and FQNEAQ (reference sequence). This CDR3 is 17 amino acids long. J lost 5 bases, V lost 5 bases, and 15 bases had no gene match. CDR3 in DNA: TGTGCCAGCAGCCGCAGGGTCGGGGACAGGGAGAGTTATGGCTACACCTTC. It specifies CASSRRVGDRESYGYTF.

V is TRBV28 and J is TRBJ1-2, with D unresolved. Trimming stripped 7 bases from V and 1 base from J, with 10 bases between. From germline, CDR1 is MDHEN and CDR2 SYDVKM. CDR3 length: 13 residues. In nucleotides, the CDR3 is TGTGCCAGCAACGAGAACTATAACTATGGCTACACCTTC. Amino acids: CASNENYNYGYTF.

The chain employs TRBV2 and TRBJ1-1; 7 bases are shared with TRBD1. This CDR3 comprises 14 residues. From germline, CDR1 is SNHLY and CDR2 FYNNEI. With V trimmed by 10 bases and J by 0 bases, 8 bases remained unmatched. The CDR3 is CANRQGTMNTEAFF. CDR3 in DNA: TGTGCCAACCGACAGGGTACTATGAACACTGAAGCTTTCTTT.

The rearrangement joins TRBV19 to TRBJ2-2; 8 nucleotides align to TRBD2. CDR3 length equals 16 residues. CDR1 is LNHDA and CDR2 is SQIVND in the germline V gene (reference sequence). Trimming cost V 5 bases and J 6 bases; bases outside gene matches: 11. In nucleotides, the CDR3 is TGTGCCAGTAGTCTCCCGGGACTAGGGGTGGCCGGGGAGCTGTTTTTT. This encodes CASSLPGLGVAGELFF.

The CDR3 region has the DNA TGTGCCAGCAGCTTAGGGCAGGGGGCCTCGGAGACCCAGTACTTC. This encodes CASSLGQGASETQYF. V is TRBV7-9 and J is TRBJ2-5, with 8 bases aligning to TRBD1. The CDR3 length is 15 residues. After removal of 1 base from V and 5 bases from J, the junction contained 6 bases not matched to a gene. Germline loops: CDR1 SEHNR, CDR2 FQNEAQ (reference sequence).

Here the CDR3 reads CAKNSGTSCEQYF. The DNA of the CDR3 is TGCGCCAAGAATTCCGGGACTAGCTGTGAGCAGTACTTC. V gene TRBV23-1 combines with J gene TRBJ2-7, with 9 bases lining up with TRBD2. TRBV23-1 is known as an ORF, though its function is uncertain. J was trimmed by 7 bases and V by 10 bases; bases with no gene match: 11. The CDR3 length is 13 residues.

The chain joins TRBV4-1 to TRBJ2-2; a weak D match, TRBD2 (6 bases). CDR1 and CDR2 (germline): MGHRA, YSYEKL. V was cut by 4 bases and J by 6 bases, with 15 bases left in between. This CDR3 is 15 amino acids long. CDR3 bases: TGCGCCAGCAGCCGGGAGGAAAATACGGCCGGGGAGCTGTTTTTT. This sequence encodes CASSREENTAGELFF.

Notes on this clone: Other nucleotide sequences in the sample specify the same CDR3. The chain employs TRBV10-3 and TRBJ1-6, with 7 bases identical to TRBD1. Germline V CDR1 and CDR2: ENHRY, SYGVKD. V lost 3 bases to trimming and J lost 0 bases; unmatched junction nucleotides: 2. This CDR3 region has 16 residues. The CDR3 bases are TGTGCCATCAGTGAACAGGGGTCCTCCTATAATTCACCCCTCCACTTT. Its translation: CAISEQGSSYNSPLHF.

The rearrangement uses TRBV3-1 (or the pseudogene TRBV3-2) and TRBJ1-3; D is unresolved. The CDR3 totals 13 residues. CDR1 and CDR2 (germline): LGHDT, YNNKEL (reference sequence). V was cut by 8 bases and J by 4 bases, with 12 bases left in between. CDR3: CASSSGMGNTIYF. CDR3 DNA sequence: TGTGCCAGCTCTTCGGGTATGGGAAACACCATATATTTT.

The V and J genes are TRBV5-4 and TRBJ1-1, with TRBD1 identical over 7 bases. CDR3 length: 14 residues. Germline-derived CDR1 and CDR2 are SGHNT and YYREEE (reference sequence). The J segment lost 3 bases and the V segment lost 4 bases, leaving 6 bases of the junction unmatched. CDR3 region: CASSHEGQYTEAFF. For the CDR3, the DNA is TGTGCCAGCAGCCATGAGGGACAGTACACTGAAGCTTTCTTT. The complete variable domain, with remaining parts taken from reference TRBV5-4 and TRBJ1-1, reads ETGVTQSPTHLIKTRGQQVTLRCSSQSGHNTVSWYQQALGQGPQFIFQYYREEENGRGNFPPRFSGLQFPNYSSELNVNALELDDSALYLCASSHEGQYTEAFFGQGTRLTVV.

This chain connects TRBV12-3 or TRBV12-4 to TRBJ2-1; no clear D. The CDR3 runs 13 residues. V shed 7 bases and J shed 1 base, with 8 bases lying between them. This CDR3 reads CASNVESYNEQFF. The CDR3 coding sequence is TGTGCCAGCAACGTCGAGTCCTACAATGAGCAGTTCTTC.

The J gene is TRBJ1-6, the V gene TRBV4-3; a weak D match, TRBD1 (5 bases). V was shortened by 0 bases and J by 3 bases, with 18 bases between the two germline ends. This CDR3 region has 19 residues. CDR1 is LGHNA, CDR2 YSLEER, per germline. The CDR3 sequence: CASSQDRGRIAFYNSPLHF. The CDR3 nucleotides read TGCGCCAGCAGCCAAGATCGGGGGAGAATAGCGTTCTATAATTCACCCCTCCACTTT.

The chain couples TRBV11-2 to TRBJ1-1; D remains unclear. CDR1 and CDR2 from the germline V gene are SGHAT and FQNNGV. V was shortened by 3 bases and J by 1 base, with 6 bases between the two germline ends. The length of the CDR3 is 13 residues. The CDR3 sequence: CASSFAGNTEAFF. CDR3 bases: TGTGCCAGCAGCTTTGCAGGGAACACTGAAGCTTTCTTT.